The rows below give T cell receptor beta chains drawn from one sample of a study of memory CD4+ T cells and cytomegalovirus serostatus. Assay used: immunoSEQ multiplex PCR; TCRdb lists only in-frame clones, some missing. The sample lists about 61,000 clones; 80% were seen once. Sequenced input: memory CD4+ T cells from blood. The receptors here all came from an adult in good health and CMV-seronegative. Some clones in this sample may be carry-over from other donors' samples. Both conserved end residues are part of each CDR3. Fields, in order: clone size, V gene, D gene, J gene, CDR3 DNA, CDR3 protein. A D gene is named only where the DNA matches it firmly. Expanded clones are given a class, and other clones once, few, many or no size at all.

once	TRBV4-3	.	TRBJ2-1	TGCGCCAGCAGCCAGGGCCATGGTTTGAGGAGTGAGCAGTTCTTC	CASSQGHGLRSEQFF
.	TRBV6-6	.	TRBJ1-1	TGTGCCAGCAGTAGGACAATGAACACTGAAGCTTTCTTT	CASSRTMNTEAFF
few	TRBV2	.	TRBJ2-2	TGTGCCAGCAGTGGGAGTGGCGGGGAGCTGTTTTTT	CASSGSGGELFF
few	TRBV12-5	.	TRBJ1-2	TGTGCTAGTGGTACGAGGGACGCTAACTACACCTTC	CASGTRDANYTF
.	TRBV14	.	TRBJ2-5	TGTGCCAGCAGCCAAGGGGGGCCAGGAGAGACCCAGTACTTC	CASSQGGPGETQYF
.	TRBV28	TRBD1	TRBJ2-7	TGTGCCAGCGGCTATCCGGACAGGGGACAGGTCGGGGCGTACTTC	CASGYPDRGQVGAYF
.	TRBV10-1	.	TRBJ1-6	TGCGCCAGCAGTGATGGTGGGAGACGCTCAGGCCCCCTCCACTTT	CASSDGGRRSGPLHF
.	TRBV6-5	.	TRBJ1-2	TGTGCCAGCAGCCCCGGAGGGACTGAGCAAGGCTACACCTTC	CASSPGGTEQGYTF
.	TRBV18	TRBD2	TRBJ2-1	TGTGCCAGCTCACCTCCTAATAGCGGGAGGGCCAGTGAGCAGTTCTTC	CASSPPNSGRASEQFF
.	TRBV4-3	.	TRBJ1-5	TGCGCCAGCAGCCAAGATATACCGGGAGCCCAGCATTTT	CASSQDIPGAQHF
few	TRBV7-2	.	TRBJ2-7	TGTGCCAGCAGCTTTACAGGGAGTACCGAGCAGTACTTC	CASSFTGSTEQYF
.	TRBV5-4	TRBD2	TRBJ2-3	TGTGCCACTGCTAAGGTCCTAGCGGGGGAAGATACGCAGTATTTT	CATAKVLAGEDTQYF
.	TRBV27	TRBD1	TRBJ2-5	TGTGCCAGCGGTTACAGGGGTGGAGAGACCCAGTACTTC	CASGYRGGETQYF
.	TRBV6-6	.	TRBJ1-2	TGTGCCAGCAGTTACTCGTCGACGGCAGTCGGTGGCTACACCTTC	CASSYSSTAVGGYTF
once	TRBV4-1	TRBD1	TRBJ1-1	TGCGCCAGCAGCCAAGGCTGGAGGGGGCGCACTGAAGCTTTCTTT	CASSQGWRGRTEAFF
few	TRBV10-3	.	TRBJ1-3	TGTGCCACCCACGGAGTGGGCTCTCTGCAGGGAAACACCATATATTTT	CATHGVGSLQGNTIYF
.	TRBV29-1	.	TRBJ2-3	TGCAGCGTTGCGCCAAACACAGATACGCAGTATTTT	CSVAPNTDTQYF
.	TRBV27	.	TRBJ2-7	TGTGCCAGCAGTTTATGGGCGGGTGCAATCTACGAGCAGTACTTC	CASSLWAGAIYEQYF
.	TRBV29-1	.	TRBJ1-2	TGCAGCGGGGTAGGGGCAGACTATGGCTACACCTTC	CSGVGADYGYTF
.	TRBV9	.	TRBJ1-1	TGTGCCAGCAGCGGTGGACAGAGCACAATGAACACTGAAGCTTTCTTT	CASSGGQSTMNTEAFF
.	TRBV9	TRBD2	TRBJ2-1	TGTGCCAGCAGCGCGGGGACTAGCTCCTACAATGAGCAGTTCTTC	CASSAGTSSYNEQFF
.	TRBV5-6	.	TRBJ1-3	TGTGCCAGCAGCTTTAGTGATCTCTCTGGAAACACCATATATTTT	CASSFSDLSGNTIYF
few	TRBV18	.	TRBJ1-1	TGTGCCAGCTCTTTCGGACAGAACACTGAAGCTTTCTTT	CASSFGQNTEAFF
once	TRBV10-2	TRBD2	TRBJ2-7	TGCGCCAGCAGTGAGTTCGGGACTAGCGGGAGTTACGAGCAGTACTTC	CASSEFGTSGSYEQYF
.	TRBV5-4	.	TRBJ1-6	TGTGCCAGCAGCCTCCACAGCGGGGGGTGGATTAATTCACCCCTCCACTTT	CASSLHSGGWINSPLHF
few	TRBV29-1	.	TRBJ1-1	TGCAGCGTTCCCGGGGGAAGGCTCACTGAAGCTTTCTTT	CSVPGGRLTEAFF
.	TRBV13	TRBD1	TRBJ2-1	TGTGCCAGCAGCTTCCGGACAGGGTCGAGGGTGCAGTTCTTC	CASSFRTGSRVQFF
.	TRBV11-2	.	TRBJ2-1	TGTGCCAGCAGCCCGATTGCCTTGAATGAGCAGTTCTTC	CASSPIALNEQFF
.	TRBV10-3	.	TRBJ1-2	TGTGCCATCCAGAAGGGGTCGGCCGATGGCTACACCTTC	CAIQKGSADGYTF
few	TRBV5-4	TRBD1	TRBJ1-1	TGTGCCAGCAGCTTTCCCGGGACAGCGACGGTAGGGGGGAACACTGAAGCTTTCTTT	CASSFPGTATVGGNTEAFF
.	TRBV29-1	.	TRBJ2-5	TGCAGCGTTGACAGGGCATTCCAAGAGACCCAGTACTTC	CSVDRAFQETQYF
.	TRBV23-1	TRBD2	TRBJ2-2	TGCGCCAGCAGTCAATCGATGTGGACTAGCCCCACCGGGGAGCTGTTTTTT	CASSQSMWTSPTGELFF
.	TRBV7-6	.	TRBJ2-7	TGTGCCAGCAGCTCGAGAGTCGGGGGCCACGAGCAGTACTTC	CASSSRVGGHEQYF
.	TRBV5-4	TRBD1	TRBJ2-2	TGTGCCAGCAGCTCGGACAGGGGAAAAACCGGGGAGCTGTTTTTT	CASSSDRGKTGELFF
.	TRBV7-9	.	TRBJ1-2	TGTGCCAGCAGCGGGGGAATAGGGTATGGCTACACCTTC	CASSGGIGYGYTF
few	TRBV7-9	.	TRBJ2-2	TGTGCCAGCAGCTGGGGGGCGAACACCGGGGAGCTGTTTTTT	CASSWGANTGELFF
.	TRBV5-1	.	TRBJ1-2	TGCGCCAGCAGCTTGGGACAGGATGGCTACACCTTC	CASSLGQDGYTF
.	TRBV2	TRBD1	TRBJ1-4	TGTGCCACCGAAGGACAGGGGGGGGAAAAACTGTTTTTT	CATEGQGGEKLFF
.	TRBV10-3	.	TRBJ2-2	TGTGCCATCAGTGAGTTGGCGGCGGTGGCCGGGGAGCTGTTTTTT	CAISELAAVAGELFF
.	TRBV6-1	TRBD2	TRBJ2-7	TGTGCCAGCAGTGAATTCCGGGAGGCCGAGCAGTACTTC	CASSEFREAEQYF
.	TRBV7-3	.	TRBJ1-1	TGTGCCAGCAGCACCGCCTTGAACACTGAAGCTTTCTTT	CASSTALNTEAFF
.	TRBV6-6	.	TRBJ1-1	TGTGCCAGCAGTGACAGAACCAAACCGAACACTGAAGCTTTCTTT	CASSDRTKPNTEAFF
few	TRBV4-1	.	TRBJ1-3	TGCGCCAGCAGCCCCAAGCGGAGTTCTGGAAACACCATATATTTT	CASSPKRSSGNTIYF
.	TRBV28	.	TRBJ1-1	TGTGCCAGCAGTTTATGGGCGACAACGAACACTGAAGCTTTCTTT	CASSLWATTNTEAFF
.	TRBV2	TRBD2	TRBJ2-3	TGTGCCAGCAGTCTAGCGGGGGGTGATACGCAGTATTTT	CASSLAGGDTQYF
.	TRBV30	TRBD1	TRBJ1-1	TGTGCCTGGAGTATACAGGGGAGGGGGCCGAACACTGAAGCTTTCTTT	CAWSIQGRGPNTEAFF
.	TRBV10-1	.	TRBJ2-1	TGCGCCAGCAGTGAATTCAGGGACTATGAGCAGTTCTTC	CASSEFRDYEQFF
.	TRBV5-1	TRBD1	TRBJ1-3	TGCGCCAGCAGCTTCGGACAGGGAGGAAACACCATATATTTT	CASSFGQGGNTIYF